The source of this TCR beta chain is a study of siplizumab effects on memory and regulatory T cells. Study observations and caveats: No assignable naive or memory phenotype existed for roughly 75-97% of proliferating CD4+ or CD8+ clones.

A remark on this clone: Its matching antigen is unknown.

Germline lookup yields CDR1 MGHRA and CDR2 YSYEKL. V was pared by 0 bases and J by 1 base, with 1 base between. The CDR3 runs to 13 residues. Sequenced by immunoSEQ multiplex PCR; TCRdb stores in-frame clones only, minus some. This sample yields about 120,000 clones, of which roughly 94% are seen a single time; under 2% belongs to the top ten. This TCR came from a human donor in good health. The gene calls are TRBV4-1 and TRBJ1-5; D not resolved. The specimen was non-Treg CD4+ T cells sorted from blood. CDR3: CASSQDSNQPQHF. In DNA, the CDR3 is TGCGCCAGCAGCCAAGACAGCAATCAGCCCCAGCATTTT.